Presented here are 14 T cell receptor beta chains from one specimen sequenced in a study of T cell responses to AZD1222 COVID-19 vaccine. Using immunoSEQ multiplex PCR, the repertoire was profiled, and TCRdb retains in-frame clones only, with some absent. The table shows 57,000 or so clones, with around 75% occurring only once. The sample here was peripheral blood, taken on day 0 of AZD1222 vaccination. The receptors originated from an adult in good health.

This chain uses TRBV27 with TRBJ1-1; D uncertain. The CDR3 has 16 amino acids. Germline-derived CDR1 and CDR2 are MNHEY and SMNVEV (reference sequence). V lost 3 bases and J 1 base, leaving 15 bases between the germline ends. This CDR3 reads CASSLFATLTNTEAFF. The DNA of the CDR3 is TGTGCCAGCAGTTTGTTTGCTACACTAACGAACACTGAAGCTTTCTTT.

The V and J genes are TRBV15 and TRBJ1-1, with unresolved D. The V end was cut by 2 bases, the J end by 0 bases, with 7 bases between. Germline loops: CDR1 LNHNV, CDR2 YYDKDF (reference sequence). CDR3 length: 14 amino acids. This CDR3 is CATSRQLMNTEAFF. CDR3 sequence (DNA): TGTGCCACCAGCAGACAGCTTATGAACACTGAAGCTTTCTTT.

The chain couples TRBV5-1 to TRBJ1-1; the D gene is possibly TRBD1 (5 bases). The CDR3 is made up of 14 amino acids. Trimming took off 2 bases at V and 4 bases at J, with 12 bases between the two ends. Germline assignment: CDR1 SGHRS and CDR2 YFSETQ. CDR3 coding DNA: TGCGCCAGCAGCTTCGTAGGACAAGGCACTGAAGCTTTCTTT. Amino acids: CASSFVGQGTEAFF. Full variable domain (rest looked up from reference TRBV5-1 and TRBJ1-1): KAGVTQTPRYLIKTRGQQVTLSCSPISGHRSVSWYQQTPGQGLQFLFEYFSETQRNKGNFPGRFSGRQFSNSRSEMNVSTLELGDSALYLCASSFVGQGTEAFFGQGTRLTVV.

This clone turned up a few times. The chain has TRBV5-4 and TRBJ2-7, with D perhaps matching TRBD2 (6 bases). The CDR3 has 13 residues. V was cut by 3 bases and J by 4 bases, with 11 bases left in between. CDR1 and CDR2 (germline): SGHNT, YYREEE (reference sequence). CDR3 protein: CASSSGTSYEQYF. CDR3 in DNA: TGTGCCAGCAGCTCCGGGACTTCATACGAGCAGTACTTC.

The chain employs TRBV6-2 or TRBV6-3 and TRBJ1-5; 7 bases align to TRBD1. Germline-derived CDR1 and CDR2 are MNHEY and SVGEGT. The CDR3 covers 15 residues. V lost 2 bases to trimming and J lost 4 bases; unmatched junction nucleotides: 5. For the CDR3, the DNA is TGTGCCAGCAGTTACCCACAGGGGCTTAATCAGCCCCAGCATTTT. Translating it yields CASSYPQGLNQPQHF.

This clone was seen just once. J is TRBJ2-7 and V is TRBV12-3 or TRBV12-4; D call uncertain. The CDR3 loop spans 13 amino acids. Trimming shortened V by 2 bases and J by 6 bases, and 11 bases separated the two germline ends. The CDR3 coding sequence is TGTGCCAGCAGTTTATCGACAAACCTCGAGCAGTACTTC. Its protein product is CASSLSTNLEQYF.

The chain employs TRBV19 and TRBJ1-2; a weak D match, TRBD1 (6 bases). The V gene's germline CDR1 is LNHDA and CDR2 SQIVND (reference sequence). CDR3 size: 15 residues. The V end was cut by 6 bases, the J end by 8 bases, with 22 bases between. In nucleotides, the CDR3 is TGTGCCAGTAGCCTAAACAGGGATGCCCCTAGGGGCTACACCTTC. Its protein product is CASSLNRDAPRGYTF.

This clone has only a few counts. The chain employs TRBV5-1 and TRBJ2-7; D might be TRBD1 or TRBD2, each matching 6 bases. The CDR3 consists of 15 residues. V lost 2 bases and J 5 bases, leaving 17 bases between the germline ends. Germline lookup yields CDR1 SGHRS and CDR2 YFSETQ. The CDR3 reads CASSFTPGVADEQYF. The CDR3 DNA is TGCGCCAGCAGCTTTACGCCAGGGGTAGCGGACGAGCAGTACTTC.

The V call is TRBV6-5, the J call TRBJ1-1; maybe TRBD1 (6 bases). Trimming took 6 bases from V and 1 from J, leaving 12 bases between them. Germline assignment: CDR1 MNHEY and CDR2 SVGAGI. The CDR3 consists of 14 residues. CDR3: CASSIQGRNTEAFF. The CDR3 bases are TGTGCCAGCAGCATTCAGGGGCGGAACACTGAAGCTTTCTTT.

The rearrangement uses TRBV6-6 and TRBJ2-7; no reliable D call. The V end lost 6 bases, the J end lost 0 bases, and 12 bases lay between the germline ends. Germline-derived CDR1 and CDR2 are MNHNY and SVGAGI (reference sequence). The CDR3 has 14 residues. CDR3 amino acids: CASSSEHPSYEQYF. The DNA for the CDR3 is TGTGCCAGCAGCAGCGAACATCCCTCCTACGAGCAGTACTTC.

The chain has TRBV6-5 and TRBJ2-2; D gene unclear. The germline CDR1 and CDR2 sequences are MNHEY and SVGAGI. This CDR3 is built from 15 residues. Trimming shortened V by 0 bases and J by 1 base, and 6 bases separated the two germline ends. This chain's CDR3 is CASSYSVENTGELFF. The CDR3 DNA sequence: TGTGCCAGCAGTTACTCCGTAGAGAACACCGGGGAGCTGTTTTTT.

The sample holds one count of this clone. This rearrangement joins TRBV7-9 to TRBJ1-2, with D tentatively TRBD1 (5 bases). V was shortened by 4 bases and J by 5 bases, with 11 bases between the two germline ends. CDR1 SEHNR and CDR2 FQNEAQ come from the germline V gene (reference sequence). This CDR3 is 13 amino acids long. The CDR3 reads CASSSEGPYGYTF. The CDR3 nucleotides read TGTGCCAGCAGCTCCGAGGGACCTTATGGCTACACCTTC.

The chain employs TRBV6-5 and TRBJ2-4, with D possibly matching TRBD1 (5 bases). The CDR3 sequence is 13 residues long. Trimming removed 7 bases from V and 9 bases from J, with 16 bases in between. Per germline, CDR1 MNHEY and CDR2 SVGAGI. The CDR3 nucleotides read TGTGCCAGCACCCCCAGGGCAAGCCGCATTCAGTACTTC. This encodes CASTPRASRIQYF.

The CDR3 reads CASSPRGGFGNEQFF. CDR3 nucleotides: TGTGCCAGCAGCCCGCGGGGGGGCTTCGGCAATGAGCAGTTCTTC. The V gene is TRBV7-9, the J gene TRBJ2-1; 9 bases are shared with TRBD2. Per the germline V gene, CDR1 is SEHNR and CDR2 is FQNEAQ (reference sequence). CDR3 length: 15 amino acids. V lost 5 bases and J lost 6; bases outside the gene matches: 8. The full variable domain, its missing parts supplied by reference TRBV7-9 and TRBJ2-1, is DTGVSQNPRHKITKRGQNVTFRCDPISEHNRLYWYRQTLGQGPEFLTYFQNEAQLEKSRLLSDRFSAERPKGSFSTLEIQRTEQGDSAMYLCASSPRGGFGNEQFFGPGTRLTVL.